Below, 8 T cell receptor beta chains from the same sample are listed, as sequenced in a study of blood T cell repertoires in COVID-19. Repertoires were generated with immunoSEQ multiplex PCR, while TCRdb's copy carries only in-frame clones and drops some. This table holds roughly 47,000 clones, more than 70% found once. The source material was peripheral blood. The receptor source for this set is a woman aged 65 to 85 with acute or convalescent COVID-19.

This chain connects TRBV7-3 to TRBJ2-2; D gene ambiguous. The CDR3 runs 12 residues. From germline, CDR1 is SGHTA and CDR2 FQGTGA. V dropped 8 bases and J dropped 1 base, with 5 bases sitting between them. The CDR3 nucleotides read TGTGCCAGCGGGCAGAACACCGGGGAGCTGTTTTTT. Its translation is CASGQNTGELFF. Full variable domain (outside the CDR3, taken from reference TRBV7-3 and TRBJ2-2): GAGVSQTPSNKVTEKGKYVELRCDPISGHTALYWYRQSLGQGPEFLIYFQGTGAADDSGLPNDRFFAVRPEGSVSTLKIQRTERGDSAVYLCASGQNTGELFFGEGSRLTVL.

This chain joins TRBV5-4 and TRBJ1-5; TRBD1 is a possible D gene (5 bases). The CDR3 loop spans 13 amino acids. CDR1 is SGHNT, CDR2 YYREEE, per germline (reference sequence). V lost 3 bases, J lost 5 bases, and 9 bases lay in between. The CDR3 sequence is CASSSGGDQPQHF. The CDR3 DNA sequence: TGTGCCAGCAGCTCCGGAGGGGATCAGCCCCAGCATTTT.

CDR3 in amino acids: CASSLAGDSSYEQYF. The CDR3 DNA is TGCGCCAGCAGCTTGGCCGGAGACAGCTCCTACGAGCAGTACTTC. This chain connects TRBV5-1 to TRBJ2-7, with D possibly matching TRBD1 (5 bases). The length of the CDR3 is 15 residues. Trimming stripped 0 bases from V and 0 bases from J, with 10 bases between. Germline V gene sequence: CDR1 SGHRS, CDR2 YFSETQ. The complete variable domain, with remaining parts taken from reference TRBV5-1 and TRBJ2-7, reads KAGVTQTPRYLIKTRGQQVTLSCSPISGHRSVSWYQQTPGQGLQFLFEYFSETQRNKGNFPGRFSGRQFSNSRSEMNVSTLELGDSALYLCASSLAGDSSYEQYFGPGTRLTVT.

This clone was detected only once. The chain couples TRBV5-1 to TRBJ2-1; TRBD2 agrees at 7 bases. This CDR3 is 19 amino acids long. Losses at the gene ends were 1 base for V and 0 bases for J; bases not matched to a gene: 13. Germline V lookup: CDR1 SGHRS, CDR2 YFSETQ. In DNA, the CDR3 is TGCGCCAGCAGCTTGTACGGGACTAACCCTCTGAGCTCCTACAATGAGCAGTTCTTC. Its translation is CASSLYGTNPLSSYNEQFF.

The chain joins TRBV19 to TRBJ2-2; perhaps TRBD1 as D (6 bases). Trimming shortened V by 9 bases and J by 3 bases, and 14 bases separated the two germline ends. Germline values: CDR1 LNHDA, CDR2 SQIVND (reference sequence). This CDR3 contains 14 residues. The CDR3 DNA follows: TGTGCCAGCCAGGGGTCTTGGGACACCGGGGAGCTGTTTTTT. Its translation is CASQGSWDTGELFF. Based on the CDR3 plus reference TRBV19 and TRBJ2-2, the full variable domain is DGGITQSPKYLFRKEGQNVTLSCEQNLNHDAMYWYRQDPGQGLRLIYYSQIVNDFQKGDIAEGYSVSREKKESFPLTVTSAQKNPTAFYLCASQGSWDTGELFFGEGSRLTVL.

The chain couples TRBV3-1 (or the pseudogene TRBV3-2) to TRBJ1-2, with D unclear. Germline CDR1 reads LGHDT; CDR2 reads YNNKEL (reference sequence). The CDR3 extends over 15 amino acids. Trimming removed 0 bases from V and 7 bases from J, with 15 bases in between. DNA for the CDR3: TGTGCCAGCAGCCAAGATTTGGGCTTGTGGTTTGGCTACACCTTC. Translating it yields CASSQDLGLWFGYTF.

The chain has TRBV9 and TRBJ1-5; TRBD1 is a possible D gene (6 bases). Trimming took 2 bases from V and 3 from J, leaving 9 bases between them. This CDR3 has 14 residues. The germline CDR1 and CDR2 sequences are SGDLS and YYNGEE. This CDR3 reads CASSVDSLNQPQHF. Written as DNA, the CDR3 is TGTGCCAGCAGCGTGGACAGCCTCAATCAGCCCCAGCATTTT.

This clone turned up a few times. This chain joins TRBV6-6 and TRBJ1-4; TRBD1 might be the D (6 bases). This CDR3 contains 15 residues. Between the trimmed V and J ends, which lost 2 bases and 6 bases, there was a span of 13 bases. Germline assignment: CDR1 MNHNY and CDR2 SVGAGI (reference sequence). CDR3 bases: TGTGCCAGCAGTTACGTAGGACAGAGGGATGAAAAACTGTTTTTT. Its protein product is CASSYVGQRDEKLFF.